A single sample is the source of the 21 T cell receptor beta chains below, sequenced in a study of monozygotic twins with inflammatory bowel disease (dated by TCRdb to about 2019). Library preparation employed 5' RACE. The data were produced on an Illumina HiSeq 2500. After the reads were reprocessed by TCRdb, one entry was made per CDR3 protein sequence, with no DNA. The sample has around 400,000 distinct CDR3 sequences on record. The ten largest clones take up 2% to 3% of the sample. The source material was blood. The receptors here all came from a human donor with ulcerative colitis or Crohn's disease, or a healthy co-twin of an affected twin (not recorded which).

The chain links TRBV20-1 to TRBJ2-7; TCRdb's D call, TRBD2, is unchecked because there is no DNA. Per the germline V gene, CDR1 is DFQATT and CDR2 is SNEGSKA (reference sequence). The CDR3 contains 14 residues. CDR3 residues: CSANWIGGRDEQYF.

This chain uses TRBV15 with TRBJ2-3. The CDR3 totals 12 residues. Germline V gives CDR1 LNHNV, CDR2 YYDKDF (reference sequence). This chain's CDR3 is CATSRDQDTQYF. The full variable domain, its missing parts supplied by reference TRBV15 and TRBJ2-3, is DAMVIQNPRYQVTQFGKPVTLSCSQTLNHNVMYWYQQKSSQAPKLLFHYYDKDFNNEADTPDNFQSRRPNTSFCFLDIRSPGLGDTAMYLCATSRDQDTQYFGPGTRLTVL.

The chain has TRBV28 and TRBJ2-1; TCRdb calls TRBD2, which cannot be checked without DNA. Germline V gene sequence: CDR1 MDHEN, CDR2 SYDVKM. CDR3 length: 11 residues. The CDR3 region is CASSLAQQQFF.

The CDR3 spells CASSRDSTAFF. The gene calls are TRBV11-2 and TRBJ1-1; TCRdb gives TRBD1 as the D gene, but with no DNA this cannot be confirmed. There are 11 residues in the CDR3. In germline, CDR1 is SGHAT, CDR2 FQNNGV.

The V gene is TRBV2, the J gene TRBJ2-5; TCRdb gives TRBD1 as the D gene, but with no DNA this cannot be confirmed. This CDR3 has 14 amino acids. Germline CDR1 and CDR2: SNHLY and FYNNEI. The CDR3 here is CASSGTWGSETQYF.

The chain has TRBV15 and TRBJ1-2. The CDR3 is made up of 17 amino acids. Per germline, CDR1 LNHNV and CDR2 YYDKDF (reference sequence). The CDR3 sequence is CATSRGGRGRPLYGYTF.

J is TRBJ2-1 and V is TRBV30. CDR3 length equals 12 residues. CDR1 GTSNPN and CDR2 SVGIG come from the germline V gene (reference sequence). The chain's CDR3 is CAWSRKTHEQFF.

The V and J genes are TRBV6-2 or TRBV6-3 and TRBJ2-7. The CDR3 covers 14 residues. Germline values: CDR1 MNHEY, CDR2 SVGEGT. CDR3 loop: CASSGSRSSYEQYF.

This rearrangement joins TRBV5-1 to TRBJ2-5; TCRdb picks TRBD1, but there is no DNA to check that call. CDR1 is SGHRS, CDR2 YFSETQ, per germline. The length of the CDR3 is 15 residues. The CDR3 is CASSLGDRDQETQYF.

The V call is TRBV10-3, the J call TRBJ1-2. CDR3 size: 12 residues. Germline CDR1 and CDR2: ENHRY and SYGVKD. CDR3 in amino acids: CAIRGQLGGYTF.

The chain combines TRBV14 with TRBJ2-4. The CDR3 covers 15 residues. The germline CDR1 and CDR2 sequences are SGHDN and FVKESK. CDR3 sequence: CASSQQGLAKNIQYF.

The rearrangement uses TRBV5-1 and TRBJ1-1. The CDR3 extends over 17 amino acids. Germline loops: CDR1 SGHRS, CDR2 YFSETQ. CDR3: CASSLIIGVGVNTEAFF. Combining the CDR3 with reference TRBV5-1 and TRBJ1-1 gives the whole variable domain KAGVTQTPRYLIKTRGQQVTLSCSPISGHRSVSWYQQTPGQGLQFLFEYFSETQRNKGNFPGRFSGRQFSNSRSEMNVSTLELGDSALYLCASSLIIGVGVNTEAFFGQGTRLTVV.

The CDR3 sequence is CASSLGTGGGTEAFF. This rearrangement joins TRBV12-3 or TRBV12-4 to TRBJ1-1; TCRdb names TRBD1, which stays unverified in the absence of DNA. CDR3 length equals 15 residues.

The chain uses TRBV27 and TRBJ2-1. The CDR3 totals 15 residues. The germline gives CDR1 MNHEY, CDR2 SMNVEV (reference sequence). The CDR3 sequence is CAGSSLDGSYNEQFF.

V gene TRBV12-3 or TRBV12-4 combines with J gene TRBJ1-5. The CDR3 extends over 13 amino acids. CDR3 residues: CASSAQVNQPQHF.

The chain's CDR3 is CASRLDRRNTGELFF. The gene calls are TRBV6-1 and TRBJ2-2; without DNA, the TCRdb call of TRBD1 cannot be checked. The germline V gene encodes CDR1 MNHNS and CDR2 SASEGT. The CDR3 spans 15 residues.

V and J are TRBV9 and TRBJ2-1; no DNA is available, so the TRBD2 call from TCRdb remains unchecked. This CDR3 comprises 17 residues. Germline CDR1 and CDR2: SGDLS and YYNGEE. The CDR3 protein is CASSVGTSGGLNNEQFF.

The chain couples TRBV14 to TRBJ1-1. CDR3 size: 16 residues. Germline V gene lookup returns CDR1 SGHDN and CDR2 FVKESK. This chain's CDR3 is CASSQDPVTMNTEAFF. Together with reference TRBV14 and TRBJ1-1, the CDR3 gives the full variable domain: EAGVTQFPSHSVIEKGQTVTLRCDPISGHDNLYWYRRVMGKEIKFLLHFVKESKQDESGMPNNRFLAERTGGTYSTLKVQPAELEDSGVYFCASSQDPVTMNTEAFFGQGTRLTVV.

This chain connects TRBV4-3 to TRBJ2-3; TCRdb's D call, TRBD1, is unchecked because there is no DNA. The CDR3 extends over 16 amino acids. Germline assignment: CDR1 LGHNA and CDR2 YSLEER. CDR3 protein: CASSQEAAGSTDTQYF.

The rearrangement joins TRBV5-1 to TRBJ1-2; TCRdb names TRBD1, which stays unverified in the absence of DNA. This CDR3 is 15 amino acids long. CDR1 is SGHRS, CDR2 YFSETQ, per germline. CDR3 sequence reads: CASSLVDRGAYGYTF.

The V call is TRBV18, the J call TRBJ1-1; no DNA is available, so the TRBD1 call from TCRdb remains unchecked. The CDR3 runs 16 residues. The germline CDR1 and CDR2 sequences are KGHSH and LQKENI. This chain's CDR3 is CASSPLGGGDDTEAFF.